This record looks at one T cell receptor (beta chain) sequence and its context. This specimen comes from a study of PD-1 blockade in classical Hodgkin lymphoma. Trimming took 0 bases from V and 9 from J; bases not matched to a gene: 20. The length of the CDR3 is 18 residues. Method: immunoSEQ multiplex PCR; TCRdb's copy keeps in-frame clones and lacks some. The table has approximately 8,400 clones, just over 85% seen once. Brentuximab vedotin exposure varied among the patients, all of whom had relapsed after autologous stem cell transplantation. Magnetic negative selection served to purify CD4+ T cells out of PBMCs that had been thawed.

This sample comprised CD4+ T cells from blood, obtained at baseline. The clonotype was recovered from a human donor with classical Hodgkin lymphoma. V is TRBV5-3 and J is TRBJ1-2, with 7 bases that match TRBD1. TRBV5-3 is an ORF for which the function is uncertain. CDR3 nucleotides: TGTGCCAGAAGCTTGGGAGTTAGGGACAGTAGCGATGCAATGTGCTACACCTTC. Amino acids: CARSLGVRDSSDAMCYTF.